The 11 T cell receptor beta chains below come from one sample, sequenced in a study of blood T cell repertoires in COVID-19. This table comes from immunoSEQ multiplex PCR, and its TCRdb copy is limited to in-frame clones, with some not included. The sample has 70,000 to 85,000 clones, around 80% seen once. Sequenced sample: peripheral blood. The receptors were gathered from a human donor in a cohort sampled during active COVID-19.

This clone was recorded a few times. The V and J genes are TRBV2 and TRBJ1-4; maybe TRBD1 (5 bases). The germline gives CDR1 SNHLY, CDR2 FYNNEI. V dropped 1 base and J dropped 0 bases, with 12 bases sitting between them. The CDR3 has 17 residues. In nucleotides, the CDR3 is TGTGCCAGCAGTGAAGGAGGGCGGGGGACAACTAATGAAAAACTGTTTTTT. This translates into CASSEGGRGTTNEKLFF.

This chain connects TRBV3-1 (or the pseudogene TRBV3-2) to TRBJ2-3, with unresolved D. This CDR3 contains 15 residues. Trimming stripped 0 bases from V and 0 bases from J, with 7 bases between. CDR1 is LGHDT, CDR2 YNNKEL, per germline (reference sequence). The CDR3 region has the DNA TGTGCCAGCAGCCAAGATCCAAGCAGCACAGATACGCAGTATTTT. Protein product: CASSQDPSSTDTQYF.

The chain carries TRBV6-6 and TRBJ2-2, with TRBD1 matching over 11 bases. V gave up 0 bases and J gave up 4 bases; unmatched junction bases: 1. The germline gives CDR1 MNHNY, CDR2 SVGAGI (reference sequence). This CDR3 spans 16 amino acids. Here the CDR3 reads CASSYSGTGGTGELFF. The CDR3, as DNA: TGTGCCAGCAGTTACTCCGGGACAGGGGGCACCGGGGAGCTGTTTTTT.

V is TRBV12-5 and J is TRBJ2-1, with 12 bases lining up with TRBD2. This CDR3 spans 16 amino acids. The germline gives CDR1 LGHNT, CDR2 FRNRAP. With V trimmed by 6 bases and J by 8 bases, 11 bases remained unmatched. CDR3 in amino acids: CASGTTSGGPHHEQFF. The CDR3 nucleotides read TGTGCTAGTGGCACAACTAGCGGGGGGCCACACCATGAGCAGTTCTTC. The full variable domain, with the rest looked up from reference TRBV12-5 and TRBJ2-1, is DARVTQTPRHKVTEMGQEVTMRCQPILGHNTVFWYRQTMMQGLELLAYFRNRAPLDDSGMPKDRFSAEMPDATLATLKIQPSEPRDSAVYFCASGTTSGGPHHEQFFGPGTRLTVL.

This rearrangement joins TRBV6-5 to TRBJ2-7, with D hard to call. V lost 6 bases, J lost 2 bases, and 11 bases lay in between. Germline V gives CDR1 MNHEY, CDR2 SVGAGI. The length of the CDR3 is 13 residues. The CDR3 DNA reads TGTGCCAGCAGGGCCACTACCACCTACGAGCAGTACTTC. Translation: CASRATTTYEQYF.

The CDR3 DNA is TGTGCCAGCTCACTGGGACTAGCGGGTACCGGGGAGCTGTTTTTT. Amino acid sequence: CASSLGLAGTGELFF. The genes are TRBV18 and TRBJ2-2, with 12 positions matching TRBD2. CDR3 length equals 15 residues. With 4 bases clipped from V and 5 bases from J, the junction kept 2 bases outside the gene matches. Germline-derived CDR1 and CDR2 are KGHSH and LQKENI.

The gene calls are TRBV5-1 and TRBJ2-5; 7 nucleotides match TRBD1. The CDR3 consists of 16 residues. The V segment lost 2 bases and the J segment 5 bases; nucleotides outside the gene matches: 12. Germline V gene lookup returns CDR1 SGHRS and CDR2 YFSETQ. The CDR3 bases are TGCGCCAGCAGCTTAAGTAAGGGGGCAGGTGGGGAGACCCAGTACTTC. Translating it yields CASSLSKGAGGETQYF.

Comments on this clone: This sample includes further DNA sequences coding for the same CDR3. The CDR3 DNA follows: TGTGCCAGCTCACCCCCGGCAGGAGGCGATGAGCAGTTCTTC. It yields the protein CASSPPAGGDEQFF. The chain has TRBV18 and TRBJ2-1; weak D call: TRBD2 (5 bases). The CDR3 loop spans 14 amino acids. CDR1 and CDR2 from the germline V gene are KGHSH and LQKENI. V shed 3 bases and J shed 8 bases, with 14 bases lying between them.

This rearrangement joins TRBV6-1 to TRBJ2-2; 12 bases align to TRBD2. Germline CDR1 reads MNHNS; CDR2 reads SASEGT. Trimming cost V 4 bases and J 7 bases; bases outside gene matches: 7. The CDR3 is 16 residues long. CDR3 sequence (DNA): TGTGCCAGCAGTGCTCTAGCGGGGGGGCCGGTCGGGGAGCTGTTTTTT. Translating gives CASSALAGGPVGELFF.

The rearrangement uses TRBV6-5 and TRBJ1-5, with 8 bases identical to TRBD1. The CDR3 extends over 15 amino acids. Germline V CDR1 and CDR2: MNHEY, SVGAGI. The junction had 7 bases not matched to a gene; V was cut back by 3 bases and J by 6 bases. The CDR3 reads CASSYYGQGSQPQHF. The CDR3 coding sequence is TGTGCCAGCAGTTATTACGGACAGGGTAGTCAGCCCCAGCATTTT.

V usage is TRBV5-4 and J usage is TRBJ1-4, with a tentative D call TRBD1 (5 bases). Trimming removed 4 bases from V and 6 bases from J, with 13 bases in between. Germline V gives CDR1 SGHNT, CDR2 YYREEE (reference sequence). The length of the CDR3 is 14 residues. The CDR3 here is CASSRGRRDEKLFF. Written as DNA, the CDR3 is TGTGCCAGCAGCCGGGGCCGGAGGGATGAAAAACTGTTTTTT. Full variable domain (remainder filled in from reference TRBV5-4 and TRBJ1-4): ETGVTQSPTHLIKTRGQQVTLRCSSQSGHNTVSWYQQALGQGPQFIFQYYREEENGRGNFPPRFSGLQFPNYSSELNVNALELDDSALYLCASSRGRRDEKLFFGSGTQLSVL.